The sequence of this T cell receptor beta chain was determined in a study of lymphopenia after photon versus proton radiotherapy. Method: immunoSEQ multiplex PCR; TCRdb's copy keeps in-frame clones and lacks some. The sample has about 39,000 clones, 90% to 95% seen once. The germline V gene has CDR1 LNHDA and CDR2 SQIVND (reference sequence). Deletions cut 6 bases from V and 6 bases from J, with 9 bases between. The CDR3 consists of 12 residues. The gene calls are TRBV19 and TRBJ2-1; D not certain. The clonotype comes from a man in his fifties or sixties with cholangiocarcinoma. Sequencing used peripheral blood, obtained from a patient treated with photon-based radiotherapy. CDR3 nucleotide sequence: TGTGCCAGTAGGAGTCTCGGCAATGAGCAGTTCTTC. As protein: CASRSLGNEQFF.